These T cell receptor beta chains were read from a single sample in a study of blood T cell repertoires in COVID-19. Libraries were prepared by immunoSEQ multiplex PCR; TCRdb keeps only in-frame clonotypes and omits some of them. The sample shows approximately 61,000 clones, 86% of them seen only once. The sequenced sample consisted of peripheral blood. These receptor sequences come from a human donor in a cohort sampled during active COVID-19. CDR3s leave out the opening cysteine and the closing phenylalanine or tryptophan. Fields, in order: clone size, V gene, CDR3 length, CDR3 protein. Rows give clone size only sometimes, using once, few, many, or a class for an expanded clone.

once TRBV6-4 12 ASRASGNYNEQF
once TRBV9 11 ASSVASYDEQY
. TRBV28 15 ASSLVEGRPSNQPQH
. TRBV6-1 12 ASSEGGSVSEQY
. TRBV2 12 ASELGQLQETQY
. TRBV5-4 10 ASRIYGGEQY
. TRBV29-1 12 SVDPGGSGNTIY
. TRBV4-3 13 ASSQAGQGSYEQY
medium-sized TRBV10-3 12 AISVAGADTEAF
. TRBV28 16 ASSPLTTLFREQETQY
few TRBV28 14 ASTYRRDRAYQPQH
. TRBV11-2 11 ASRRAGTGELF
. TRBV11-2 13 ASSSTVLSRYGYT
. TRBV11-2 13 ASSWRDGWNTEAF
. TRBV19 16 ASSIGAGGPSSYNEQF
. TRBV29-1 11 SVIGDYTGELF
. TRBV18 10 ASSNTHNEQF
. TRBV18 13 ASSPDRGYNQPQH
. TRBV19 15 ASTSFGRASGANVLT
. TRBV27 13 ASSPWGVDAETQY
. TRBV7-2 14 ASSLLAGGTTDTQY
. TRBV7-2 11 ASSSDSHTEAF
. TRBV20-1 13 SASHRGSNTDTQY
. TRBV19 13 ASSSLGTGAYEQY
. TRBV28 14 ASSQPRGRDREKLF
. TRBV5-1 15 ASSFWTGGAANYGYT
. TRBV6-6 12 ASSKQGAVTEAF
. TRBV6-1 13 ASSETSSPYNEQF
. TRBV9 15 ASSVSREGLGTGELF
. TRBV5-3 14 ARSLSAAVVSNEQF
few TRBV10-1 10 ANSGVIHEQY
. TRBV14 11 ASRSSGTYEQY
. TRBV30 13 AWSVGTSGTDTQY
. TRBV29-1 9 SVTGYTEAF
few TRBV7-9 14 ASSTHRGSGANVLT
. TRBV24-1 11 ATSGTNYNEQF
. TRBV2 12 ASSLEQGRETQY
. TRBV19 14 ASRVTGSSGANVLT
. TRBV9 14 ASSAHFSGRVNEQF
once TRBV12-3/TRBV12-4 10 ASSFLADEQF
. TRBV11-3 12 ASHVGQGTGELF
once TRBV7-2 13 ASSREGWAYNEQF
. TRBV5-5 14 ASSFFFSGSQGEQY
. TRBV6-5 12 ASSRQGANTEAF
. TRBV29-1 11 SVGFRGAYEQY
once TRBV9 14 ASSGRGLASTDTQY
. TRBV5-4 13 ASSRYSGSNYGYT
. TRBV2 13 ASRLDRGAKNIQY
. TRBV4-2 15 ASSQAGTGSVYGELF
. TRBV28 11 ASSSGGRDEQF
. TRBV5-4 13 ASSLVLAALDTQY
. TRBV11-2 11 ASSFQGNTEAF
. TRBV27 11 ASSSGGTYEQY
. TRBV7-2 13 ASSHRAGLSYGYT
. TRBV7-9 12 ASSLGSGWDEQF